Below, 25 T cell receptor beta chains from the same sample are listed, as sequenced in a study of shared clonotypes between healthy human individuals. Terminally differentiated effector memory CD45RA+ cells were excluded by CCR7 positive selection of CD45RO-negative cells. Produced via immunoSEQ multiplex PCR; TCRdb's table is partial and in-frame only. The sample has about 700,000 clones, about 92% seen once. What was sequenced was naive CD8+ T cells sorted from blood. These receptor sequences come from a man aged 25 to 45 in good health.

The chain has TRBV6-6 and TRBJ2-2, with 7 bases lining up with TRBD1. The V segment lost 7 bases and the J segment 5 bases; nucleotides outside the gene matches: 1. The V gene's germline CDR1 is MNHNY and CDR2 SVGAGI (reference sequence). This CDR3 has 12 residues. CDR3 region: CASTGGTGELFF. The DNA for the CDR3 is TGTGCCAGCACAGGGGGAACCGGGGAGCTGTTTTTT.

The rearrangement joins TRBV27 to TRBJ2-7; 10 nucleotides line up with TRBD2. The CDR3 runs to 16 residues. V lost 4 bases, J lost 3 bases, and 9 bases stayed unmatched. Germline V gene sequence: CDR1 MNHEY, CDR2 SMNVEV (reference sequence). This chain's CDR3 is CASSYSPGLAHYEQYF. CDR3 DNA: TGTGCCAGCAGTTATTCTCCGGGACTAGCGCACTACGAGCAGTACTTC.

Worth noting for this clone: Germline is not matched at one junction end, which may reflect a read error. The rearrangement joins TRBV7-9 to TRBJ2-1; 9 bases agree with TRBD2. The CDR3 runs 11 residues. The germline CDR1 and CDR2 sequences are SEHNR and FQNEAQ (reference sequence). In DNA, the CDR3 is TGTGCCAGCAGCCTAGCGGGATCCGAGTTCTTC. Protein product: CASSLAGSEFF.

This clone was observed a single time. The J gene is TRBJ1-1, the V gene TRBV10-3; tentatively, D is TRBD1 (6 bases). Germline V gives CDR1 ENHRY, CDR2 SYGVKD. The V end was cut by 6 bases, the J end by 6 bases, with 11 bases between. The CDR3 loop spans 12 amino acids. CDR3 coding DNA: TGTGCCATCAGCGATGGGGGGCCTGAAGCTTTCTTT. Translating it yields CAISDGGPEAFF.

The chain joins TRBV6-1 to TRBJ2-3; no firm D call. V lost 3 bases and J 5 bases, leaving 3 bases between the germline ends. This CDR3 spans 11 amino acids. CDR1 MNHNS and CDR2 SASEGT come from the germline V gene. This chain's CDR3 is CASSDVDTQYF. The CDR3, as DNA: TGTGCCAGCAGTGACGTAGATACGCAGTATTTT.

The rearrangement uses TRBV28 and TRBJ1-2; 8 nucleotides match TRBD1. The CDR3 loop spans 14 amino acids. The trim removed 5 bases at V and 4 bases at J, leaving 6 bases unmatched. Germline lookup yields CDR1 MDHEN and CDR2 SYDVKM. Here the CDR3 DNA reads TGTGCCAGCAGTACTGGACAGGGTTTCTATGGCTACACCTTC. Encoded protein: CASSTGQGFYGYTF.

V usage is TRBV7-8 and J usage is TRBJ2-3, with 7 bases lining up with TRBD1. V lost 6 bases and J lost 6; bases outside the gene matches: 9. Germline V CDR1 and CDR2: SGHVS, FQNEAQ. This CDR3 has 14 residues. Here the CDR3 DNA reads TGTGCCAGCAGAGCGACAGGGACAATGGATACGCAGTATTTT. Translation gives CASRATGTMDTQYF.

J is TRBJ2-2 and V is TRBV5-5; D is possibly TRBD1 (6 bases). This CDR3 contains 17 residues. Per the germline V gene, CDR1 is SGHKS and CDR2 is YYEKEE (reference sequence). Trimming stripped 0 bases from V and 4 bases from J, with 16 bases between. Here the CDR3 reads CASSLVLSGHTTGELFF. The CDR3, as DNA: TGTGCCAGCAGCTTGGTGTTATCGGGACACACCACCGGGGAGCTGTTTTTT.

The rearrangement uses TRBV4-2 and TRBJ2-2, with no clear D. CDR1 is LGHNA, CDR2 YNFKEQ, per germline. This CDR3 is 15 amino acids long. Trimming pared 1 base from V and 5 bases from J, leaving 11 bases between. The CDR3 protein is CASSQVEVWTGELFF. The CDR3 nucleotides are TGTGCCAGCAGCCAAGTTGAGGTTTGGACCGGGGAGCTGTTTTTT.

This sequence joins TRBV28 and TRBJ1-6, with D unresolved. V gave up 6 bases and J gave up 11 bases, with 11 bases separating them. The CDR3 extends over 12 amino acids. Per germline, CDR1 MDHEN and CDR2 SYDVKM. The CDR3 here is CASSPMGTPLHF. CDR3 coding DNA: TGTGCCAGCAGCCCCATGGGGACACCCCTCCACTTT.

The rearrangement joins TRBV28 to TRBJ2-7; TRBD1 or TRBD2 may be the D gene (5 bases each). Trimming removed 7 bases from V and 6 bases from J, with 22 bases in between. The CDR3 is made up of 15 amino acids. The germline CDR1 and CDR2 sequences are MDHEN and SYDVKM. CDR3 protein: CASTEGRGSLGEQYF. CDR3 nucleotide sequence: TGTGCCAGCACCGAGGGTAGGGGAAGTTTAGGCGAGCAGTACTTC.

In DNA, the CDR3 is TGTGCCAGCAGCTTGGCACGTAGGGGGACAGATACGCAGTATTTT. Translating gives CASSLARRGTDTQYF. This chain links TRBV5-6 with TRBJ2-3; possible D gene TRBD1, 6 bases. The CDR3 loop spans 15 amino acids. V lost 0 bases and J lost 3, with 11 bases in between. CDR1 is SGHDT and CDR2 is YYEEEE in the germline V gene.

V gene TRBV2 combines with J gene TRBJ1-5; D remains unclear. With 7 bases removed from V and 0 bases from J, the gap between germline ends came to 10 bases. Germline CDR1 reads SNHLY; CDR2 reads FYNNEI. The CDR3 has 14 amino acids. For the CDR3, the DNA is TGTGCCAGCAAGGGTCCAGATAGCAATCAGCCCCAGCATTTT. Residues: CASKGPDSNQPQHF.

The rearrangement links TRBV11-2 to TRBJ2-7; TRBD1 or TRBD2 may be the D gene (6 bases each). The CDR3 length is 16 residues. Trimming took off 11 bases at V and 0 bases at J, with 23 bases between the two ends. Germline V lookup: CDR1 SGHAT, CDR2 FQNNGV. For the CDR3, the DNA is TGTGCCTGCACCTCCTCGAACTGGGGGGCCTCCTACGAGCAGTACTTC. Its protein product is CACTSSNWGASYEQYF.

V is TRBV7-8 and J is TRBJ2-5; 7 bases are a match to TRBD2. Germline values: CDR1 SGHVS, CDR2 FQNEAQ. The CDR3 extends over 16 amino acids. Trimming cost V 3 bases and J 4 bases; bases outside gene matches: 11. The CDR3: CASSFPMGGGVETQYF. The DNA of the CDR3 is TGTGCCAGCAGCTTCCCTATGGGGGGAGGGGTAGAGACCCAGTACTTC.

J is TRBJ2-3 and V is TRBV18, with TRBD2 identical over 10 bases. J gave up 1 base and V 6 bases, and 4 bases lay outside the gene matches. CDR3 length: 15 amino acids. CDR1 is KGHSH and CDR2 is LQKENI in the germline V gene. The CDR3 protein is CASSSLAGGTDTQYF. Written as DNA, the CDR3 is TGTGCCAGCTCGTCCCTAGCGGGGGGCACAGATACGCAGTATTTT.

The chain joins TRBV7-6 to TRBJ2-7; 7 nucleotides agree with TRBD1. Per the germline V gene, CDR1 is SGHVS and CDR2 is FNYEAQ. The CDR3 sequence is 16 residues long. The V gene end was trimmed by 2 bases and the J gene end by 1 base; junction bases not matched to a gene: 8. The CDR3, as DNA: TGTGCCAGCAGCTTAAACAACAGGGGTCCTTCCTACGAGCAGTACTTC. Encoded protein: CASSLNNRGPSYEQYF.

This chain connects TRBV29-1 to TRBJ2-7; D is ambiguous. The CDR3 has 11 amino acids. CDR1 SQVTM and CDR2 ANQGSEA come from the germline V gene. V lost 3 bases, J lost 1 base, and 4 bases lay in between. The CDR3 is CSVDGSYEQYF. The CDR3 DNA sequence: TGCAGCGTTGACGGGTCCTACGAGCAGTACTTC.

The J gene is TRBJ2-2, the V gene TRBV18; TRBD2 might be the D (6 bases). Looked up from germline, CDR1 is KGHSH and CDR2 is LQKENI. The CDR3 runs to 14 residues. The V end lost 2 bases, the J end lost 7 bases, and 11 bases lay between the germline ends. The CDR3 here is CASSPRAGSGELFF. CDR3 sequence (DNA): TGTGCCAGCTCACCAAGGGCGGGGAGCGGGGAGCTGTTTTTT. The full variable domain, rest sourced from reference TRBV18 and TRBJ2-2, is NAGVMQNPRHLVRRRGQEARLRCSPMKGHSHVYWYRQLPEEGLKFMVYLQKENIIDESGMPKERFSAEFPKEGPSILRIQQVVRGDSAAYFCASSPRAGSGELFFGEGSRLTVL.

The chain's CDR3 is CASRPGQLSYEQYF. Here the CDR3 DNA reads TGTGCCAGCAGGCCGGGACAGTTATCCTACGAGCAGTACTTC. The chain combines TRBV19 with TRBJ2-7; 7 nucleotides match TRBD1. The length of the CDR3 is 14 residues. Losses at the gene ends were 9 bases for V and 1 base for J; bases not matched to a gene: 9. Germline loops: CDR1 LNHDA, CDR2 SQIVND (reference sequence).

The chain is built from TRBV7-9 and TRBJ1-1; 7 bases are shared with TRBD1. Per the germline V gene, CDR1 is SEHNR and CDR2 is FQNEAQ (reference sequence). This CDR3 region has 13 residues. With V trimmed by 6 bases and J by 3 bases, 4 bases remained unmatched. The CDR3 region has the DNA TGTGCCAGCAGGCGGGACAGCTACACTGAAGCTTTCTTT. Translating it yields CASRRDSYTEAFF.

The chain recombines TRBV13 with TRBJ2-3; TRBD2 aligns across 10 bases. Germline V lookup: CDR1 PRHDT, CDR2 FYEKMQ (reference sequence). The CDR3 runs 17 residues. The V gene end was trimmed by 0 bases and the J gene end by 2 bases; junction bases not matched to a gene: 5. The CDR3 loop is CASSLGLAGPLTDTQYF. The CDR3 DNA follows: TGTGCCAGCAGCTTAGGACTAGCGGGACCACTCACAGATACGCAGTATTTT.

V usage is TRBV4-3 and J usage is TRBJ2-2; no clear D. The CDR3 contains 13 residues. Trimming took off 2 bases at V and 2 bases at J, with 3 bases between the two ends. Germline V gene lookup returns CDR1 LGHNA and CDR2 YSLEER. The CDR3 coding sequence is TGCGCCAGCAGCCAATCAAACACCGGGGAGCTGTTTTTT. It codes for CASSQSNTGELFF.

This clone was counted once. The V and J genes are TRBV27 and TRBJ2-7; D might be TRBD1 or TRBD2, each matching 5 bases. V was cut by 2 bases and J by 6 bases, with 8 bases left in between. Germline-derived CDR1 and CDR2 are MNHEY and SMNVEV (reference sequence). This CDR3 contains 12 residues. CDR3 coding DNA: TGTGCCAGCAGTTTAGGGGGTCTCGAGCAGTACTTC. Translated: CASSLGGLEQYF.

V usage is TRBV4-3 and J usage is TRBJ2-3; the D gene could be TRBD1 or TRBD2 (6 bases each). Germline values: CDR1 LGHNA, CDR2 YSLEER. CDR3 length: 17 residues. V shed 2 bases and J shed 0 bases, with 15 bases lying between them. CDR3 sequence: CASSQRGVMASTDTQYF. The CDR3 nucleotides are TGCGCCAGCAGCCAAAGGGGGGTTATGGCTAGCACAGATACGCAGTATTTT.